This is a list of T cell receptor beta chains from one sample in a study of cytomegalovirus exposure and HLA in healthy donors. Assay: immunoSEQ multiplex PCR; the TCRdb copy retains only in-frame clones and omits some. The repertoire includes about 200,000 clones, approximately 80% of them detected once, and under 0.25% sits in the top ten. The sequenced sample was PBMCs. These TCRs come from a girl aged 2 to 9 in good health and CMV-seronegative. Both conserved end residues are part of each CDR3. A D gene is named only where the DNA matches it firmly. For some rows the clone size is stated as once, few or many, or as a class when expanded; others skip it.

d_call j_call v_call clone_size cdr3_nt cdr3_aa
TRBD2 TRBJ2-1 TRBV19 . TGTGCCTGTAAACCGGGACTAGCGTCGGTGGAGCAGTTCTTC CACKPGLASVEQFF
. TRBJ1-1 TRBV5-1 . TGCGCCAGCAGCTTGCGGGGGGAGGTTGAAGCTTTCTTT CASSLRGEVEAFF
. TRBJ2-1 TRBV29-1 once TGCAGCGTTCGTGTGACATACCAGTTCTTC CSVRVTYQFF
TRBD2 TRBJ2-1 TRBV2 . TGTGCCAGCAGTGCACTAGCGGGAGTCGGTGAGCAGTTCTTC CASSALAGVGEQFF
TRBD1 TRBJ2-7 TRBV29-1 . TGCAGCGTTGTTTGGGGAAAGGCGACAGGGGACGAGCAGTACTTC CSVVWGKATGDEQYF
TRBD1 TRBJ2-2 TRBV6-1 few TGTGCCAGCAGTGACCCAACGCGGGGCAGGGGGCGCGAGGAGCTGTTTTTT CASSDPTRGRGREELFF
TRBD1 TRBJ1-1 TRBV30 . TGTGCCTGGAGTGTACTGGGGACAGGAACTGAAGCTTTCTTT CAWSVLGTGTEAFF
TRBD1 TRBJ2-7 TRBV5-1 once TGCGCCAGCAGCCCGGGACAGGGTCCCTACGAGCAGTACTTC CASSPGQGPYEQYF
TRBD1 TRBJ1-1 TRBV25-1 . TGTGCCAGCAGTGAATATCCCCCTGGGACAGGGGGCACTGAAGCTTTCTTT CASSEYPPGTGGTEAFF
TRBD1 TRBJ1-2 TRBV30 . TGTGCCTGGAGTGCTACGACAGGGAGCTATGGCTACACCTTC CAWSATTGSYGYTF
TRBD2 TRBJ2-2 TRBV7-9 . TGTTCCAGCAGCCTTGGACTAGCGGGGGCCTACACCGGGGAGCTGTTTTTT CSSSLGLAGAYTGELFF
TRBD1 TRBJ2-3 TRBV9 . TGTGCCAGCAGGCCAGGACAGGGACCAGATACGCAGTATTTT CASRPGQGPDTQYF
TRBD1 TRBJ2-3 TRBV5-1 few TGCGCCAGCAGAGTGACAGGGTCCACAGATACGCAGTATTTT CASRVTGSTDTQYF
TRBD1 TRBJ2-7 TRBV2 . TGTGCCAGCAGGGACAGGTACGAGCAGTACTTC CASRDRYEQYF
TRBD2 TRBJ2-1 TRBV29-1 . TGCAGCGTTTCCGGACTAGCGGGATATGCCTACAATGAGCAGTTCTTC CSVSGLAGYAYNEQFF
. TRBJ1-4 TRBV30 . TGTGCCTGGTCGAAAGGGGTTGGTGAAAAACTGTTTTTT CAWSKGVGEKLFF
. TRBJ2-2 TRBV7-2 . TGTGCCAGCAGCCCCTTAGCCGGGGAGCTGTTTTTT CASSPLAGELFF
TRBD1 TRBJ2-7 TRBV27 . TGTGCCAGCAGTTTCCAGACAGGGGGCGGATACGAGCAGTACTTC CASSFQTGGGYEQYF
TRBD2 TRBJ2-5 TRBV19 . TGTGCCAGTAGTCCCCCTAGCGGGAGGGGTACCCAGTACTTC CASSPPSGRGTQYF
. TRBJ2-7 TRBV2 . TGTGCCAGCAGTGACGGTCTCAATTACTACGAGCAGTACTTC CASSDGLNYYEQYF
. TRBJ1-5 TRBV19 . TGTGCCAGTAGTATCAACAATCAGCCCCAGCATTTT CASSINNQPQHF
TRBD1 TRBJ1-1 TRBV19 . TGTGCCAGCTCTTCGGACAGGGACACTGAAGCTTTCTTT CASSSDRDTEAFF
TRBD1 TRBJ2-3 TRBV10-1 . TGCGCCAGCAATAGACAGGGGCAAGATACGCAGTATTTT CASNRQGQDTQYF
TRBD1 TRBJ1-4 TRBV25-1 . TGTGCCAGCAGTGGATATGTAGACAGGGGAAGCGAAAAACTGTTTTTT CASSGYVDRGSEKLFF
. TRBJ2-7 TRBV7-9 . TGTGCCAGCAGCTTAGTGGGCCGAAGCTCCTACGAGCAGTACTTC CASSLVGRSSYEQYF
TRBD1 TRBJ2-5 TRBV14 . TGTGCCAGCAGCCAGAGAACAGGGGCGCGGACCCAAGAGACCCAGTACTTC CASSQRTGARTQETQYF
. TRBJ2-5 TRBV11-2 . TGTGCCAGCAGCTTGGGAGGGCCAGACAGGGAGACCCAGTACTTC CASSLGGPDRETQYF
TRBD1 TRBJ1-5 TRBV5-6 few TGTGCCAGCAGCTTGGGACAGGGGGAAGGCAATCAGCCCCAGCATTTT CASSLGQGEGNQPQHF
. TRBJ1-2 TRBV10-3 once TGTGCCATCAATCCCACAGCTGCTAACTATGGCTACACCTTC CAINPTAANYGYTF
. TRBJ2-5 TRBV10-2 . TGCGCCAGCAGTGAACTAGCCGCCAGTGAGACCCAGTACTTC CASSELAASETQYF
. TRBJ2-5 TRBV5-4 . TGTGCCAGCAGCCCCGGGCCCGGGGAGGCCCAAGAGACCCAGTACTTC CASSPGPGEAQETQYF
TRBD1 TRBJ1-2 TRBV5-1 . TGCGCCAGCAGCGTCTCCGGGACAGGCGAGTATGGCTACACCTTC CASSVSGTGEYGYTF
TRBD1 TRBJ1-2 TRBV2 . TGTGCCAGCAGCGGCCCCTCGACAGGGGCGGCTAACTATGGCTACACCTTC CASSGPSTGAANYGYTF